This TCR beta chain was observed in a study of shared clonotypes between healthy human individuals. Some clones are missing from TCRdb's copy, which holds only in-frame ones; the method was immunoSEQ multiplex PCR. This table has about 1,800,000 clones, roughly 94% appearing once. This CDR3 spans 18 amino acids. Germline V gene lookup returns CDR1 ENHRY and CDR2 SYGVKD. With 3 bases clipped from V and 3 bases from J, the junction kept 17 bases outside the gene matches. The study's findings and limits: Non-shared clonotypes had lower generation probabilities than clonotypes shared by all four sorted-subset donors.

Points on this clone: What it recognizes is unknown.

Cells designated naive CD8 were CD45RO-negative and were positively selected for CCR7, with terminally differentiated effector memory CD45RA+ cells excluded. The chain employs TRBV10-3 and TRBJ2-7; 7 bases agree with TRBD2. Input material: naive CD8+ T cells sorted from blood. This sequence originates from a man aged 18 to 30 in good health. CDR3 nucleotide sequence: TGTGCCATCAGTGAAGGAACTGGGACTATGTCCTCCAACTACGAGCAGTACTTC. Encoded protein: CAISEGTGTMSSNYEQYF.